The 26 T cell receptor beta chains below were found in one sample sequenced in a study of tumor-infiltrating lymphocytes in primary liver carcinoma. TCR beta cDNA came from around 0.5 ug total RNA, primed with a constant-region primer. Three nested multiplex PCR rounds, a slightly modified ARM-PCR method, built the TCR beta libraries. The first two PCR rounds, approximately 10 cycles each, used TRBV1-TRBV30 forward primers and a C-beta reverse primer. In TCRdb, the multiplex PCR reads were re-called with MiXCR into one record per CDR3 protein. The data hold tens of thousands of distinct CDR3 sequences, with more than 70% observed a single time. From unsorted bulk tissue weighing roughly 17-32 mg, DNA and RNA were co-extracted. Material for sequencing was liver tumor tissue from sampling region 2. As to subset: tumor region T2, inferior pole. These TCRs come from a woman aged 25 to 39 with primary liver carcinoma and hepatitis B virus infection.

There are many counts of this clonotype. This sequence joins TRBV7-9 and TRBJ2-3, with TRBD2 identical over 7 bases. Germline lookup yields CDR1 SEHNR and CDR2 FQNEAQ (reference sequence). The J segment lost 0 bases and the V segment lost 3 bases, leaving 6 bases of the junction unmatched. The CDR3 length is 16 residues. The CDR3 here is CASSLYGTTSTDTQYF. DNA of the CDR3: TGTGCCAGCAGCTTGTACGGGACTACTAGCACAGATACGCAGTATTTT.

This sequence joins TRBV11-3 and TRBJ2-1; 12 bases map to TRBD2. The CDR3 has 15 amino acids. Trimming removed 8 bases from V and 8 bases from J; junction bases left unmatched: 10. The V gene's germline CDR1 is SGHNT and CDR2 YENEEA. CDR3 bases: TGTGCCAGCGGCCGACTAGCGGGGGAGGGCTATGAGCAGTTCTTC. Protein sequence: CASGRLAGEGYEQFF.

This clonotype has just one count. Since the CDR3 does not end with the conserved phenylalanine or tryptophan, this likely comes from a read error. The chain is built from TRBV11-3 and TRBJ2-1; 8 positions agree with TRBD2. The J segment lost 8 bases and the V segment lost 5 bases, leaving 11 bases of the junction unmatched. The germline gives CDR1 SGHNT, CDR2 YENEEA. The CDR3 is 15 residues long. Here the CDR3 reads CASSRLTGGGYEQFL. The CDR3 bases are TGTGCCAGCAGCCGGCTAACGGGGGGGGGGTATGAGCAGTTCCTC.

In the case of this clonotype: This may be a read error, as it is one base from a much larger clone. The genes are TRBV6-5 and TRBJ2-7, with 8 bases fitting TRBD2. This CDR3 contains 16 residues. CDR1 and CDR2 from the germline V gene are MNHEY and SVGAGI. DNA of the CDR3: TGTGCCAGCAGTTACAGGGTAGCGGGGCGGGGCTACGGGCAGTGCTTC. Protein product: CASSYRVAGRGYGQCF.

The rearrangement uses TRBV6-1 and TRBJ2-2; tentative D call: TRBD2 (5 bases). The CDR3 is made up of 16 amino acids. Germline CDR1 and CDR2: MNHNS and SASEGT. The V end was cut by 3 bases, the J end by 0 bases, with 11 bases between. Here the CDR3 DNA reads TGTGCCAGCAGTGAGGGTGGAGGAACGAACACCGGGGAGCTGTTTTTT. This codes for CASSEGGGTNTGELFF.

About this clonotype: Here the CDR3 omits its conserved ending phenylalanine or tryptophan, so a read error is the likely source. The CDR3 protein is CTSSTYRGSEETQYS. The CDR3 nucleotides read TGTACCAGCAGTACCTACCGCGGGAGCGAAGAGACCCAGTACTCC. The chain uses TRBV12-3 or TRBV12-4 and TRBJ2-5; TRBD2 matches 7 bases. The length of the CDR3 is 15 residues.

As for this clonotype: Germline and junction disagree at one end, which may indicate a read error. The V and J genes are TRBV11-2 and TRBJ2-3; 7 positions agree with TRBD2. This CDR3 comprises 16 residues. Per germline, CDR1 SGHAT and CDR2 FQNNGV. CDR3 in amino acids: CAGSRREGLSTETQYF. The CDR3 nucleotides read TGTGCCGGCAGTCGCAGGGAGGGCCTAAGCACAGAAACGCAGTATTTT.

This clonotype was seen many times. The chain has TRBV5-1 and TRBJ1-1; D remains ambiguous. V was clipped by 4 bases and J by 1 base, with 8 bases between them. Germline V lookup: CDR1 SGHRS, CDR2 YFSETQ. The CDR3 has 13 residues. This chain's CDR3 is CASSPEGNTEAFF. CDR3 DNA: TGCGCCAGCAGCCCCGAGGGGAACACTGAAGCTTTCTTT.

The chain couples TRBV6-6 to TRBJ2-4; no definite D call. The CDR3 is 12 amino acids. Germline assignment: CDR1 MNHNY and CDR2 SVGAGI (reference sequence). The CDR3 region is CGSSSFKNIQYF. The CDR3 DNA sequence: TGTGGCAGTAGCTCCTTCAAAAACATTCAGTACTTC.

With respect to this clonotype: The junction shows a germline mismatch at one end, possibly a read error. The chain carries TRBV29-1 and TRBJ1-1; the match to TRBD1 covers 7 bases. This CDR3 region has 12 residues. Per germline, CDR1 SQVTM and CDR2 ANQGSEA. The CDR3 reads CTVETGSTDAFF. The CDR3 region has the DNA TGTACCGTCGAGACAGGGAGCACTGATGCTTTCTTT.

This sequence joins TRBV12-3 or TRBV12-4 and TRBJ2-1, with 8 bases matching TRBD2. The CDR3 runs 15 residues. The J segment lost 9 bases and the V segment lost 11 bases, leaving 18 bases of the junction unmatched. The CDR3 DNA reads TGTGCCGGCAACCTGTCCGGGACTAGTGGACTTGAGCAGTTCTTC. Translation: CAGNLSGTSGLEQFF.

This rearrangement joins TRBV11-2 to TRBJ2-5, with D possibly being TRBD1 (5 bases). With the DNA end fitting TRBJ2-1 better, the J assignment may be wrong. This CDR3 has 13 amino acids. CDR1 is SGHAT, CDR2 FQNNGV, per germline. This CDR3 is CASNPRQIEIQFF. DNA of the CDR3: TGTGCCAGCAACCCTAGACAGATAGAGATCCAGTTCTTC.

This clonotype was seen repeatedly, ten times or more. It may be a read error: a sequence one base away is much more abundant. The genes are TRBV28 and TRBJ2-7; D might be TRBD1 (6 bases). Per germline, CDR1 MDHEN and CDR2 SYDVKM. The CDR3 covers 16 residues. CDR3 protein: CASSLSTGGQPYEQHF. CDR3 in DNA: TGTGCCAGCAGTTTATCGACCGGCGGACAGCCCTACGAGCAGCACTTC.

Worth noting for this clonotype: A read error may account for a junction end that differs from germline. The J gene is TRBJ2-1, the V gene TRBV7-8, with D perhaps being TRBD1 or TRBD2 (5 bases each). There are 16 residues in the CDR3. Germline V CDR1 and CDR2: SGHVS, FQNEAQ. CDR3 DNA: TGTGCCAGCAGCCCCCCTCGGGGCGGAAGGTACAATGAGCGGTTCTTC. Amino acids: CASSPPRGGRYNERFF.

This chain links TRBV5-4 with TRBJ2-3; the D is unclear. With 5 bases removed from V and 6 bases from J, the gap between germline ends came to 13 bases. The V gene's germline CDR1 is SGHNT and CDR2 YYREEE (reference sequence). The CDR3 spans 13 residues. The CDR3: CASRPRLRDTQYF. For the CDR3, the DNA is TGTGCCAGCAGGCCGAGGCTGAGGGATACGCAGTATTTT.

To note about this clonotype: Sequence at one end of the junction differs from germline and may be a read error. V is TRBV28 and J is TRBJ2-3; D gene ambiguous. CDR3 length: 13 amino acids. CDR1 is MDHEN and CDR2 is SYDVKM in the germline V gene. The CDR3 here is CTTSFNSADTQYF. DNA for the CDR3: TGTACCACCAGTTTTAACAGCGCTGATACGCAATATTTT.

In regard to this clonotype: The junction differs from germline at one of its ends, possibly a read error. The chain links TRBV30 to TRBJ2-3; either TRBD1 or TRBD2 may fit D (5 bases each). The CDR3 is 15 amino acids. Looked up from germline, CDR1 is GTSNPN and CDR2 is SVGIG (reference sequence). CDR3 nucleotides: TGTTCCTGGAGTTCTGTCGAGGGGATTGTAGATACGCAGTATTTT. This encodes CSWSSVEGIVDTQYF.

As concerns this clonotype: Its ends do not fully match the called genes, so a read error is possible. The V and J genes are TRBV12-3 or TRBV12-4 and TRBJ2-3; perhaps TRBD2 as D (6 bases). This CDR3 has 12 amino acids. In nucleotides, the CDR3 is TGTACCAGCATGCCGGGGGAGGATACTCTGTATTTT. Translated: CTSMPGEDTLYF.

This clonotype showed up many times. The chain employs TRBV11-2 and TRBJ2-5; tentative D call: TRBD2 (5 bases). This CDR3 spans 14 amino acids. Germline-derived CDR1 and CDR2 are SGHAT and FQNNGV. V lost 1 base and J 5 bases, leaving 11 bases between the germline ends. CDR3 in amino acids: CASSLVGSGETQYF. The CDR3 region has the DNA TGTGCCAGCAGCTTAGTGGGGTCGGGGGAGACCCAGTACTTC. Variable domain in full (rest from reference TRBV11-2 and TRBJ2-5): EAGVAQSPRYKIIEKRQSVAFWCNPISGHATLYWYQQILGQGPKLLIQFQNNGVVDDSQLPKDRFSAERLKGVDSTLKIQPAKLEDSAVYLCASSLVGSGETQYFGPGTRLLVL.

Regarding this clonotype: The junction does not match germline at one end; this may be a read error. The V call is TRBV4-2, the J call TRBJ2-5; tentatively, D is TRBD1 or TRBD2 (6 bases each). CDR1 and CDR2 from the germline V gene are LGHNA and YNFKEQ. There are 15 residues in the CDR3. The CDR3 nucleotides read TGTGCCAGCAGTCAAGAAGGGGGGAACCAAGAGACCCAGTACTTC. Translation gives CASSQEGGNQETQYF.

With regard to this clonotype: Being one base from a much bigger clone, this may be a read error. The V call is TRBV11-2, the J call TRBJ2-7; D ambiguous. The CDR3 has 13 residues. Germline V gives CDR1 SGHAT, CDR2 FQNNGV. This chain's CDR3 is CAGSLSVSPKQYF. The CDR3 nucleotides read TGTGCCGGCAGCTTAAGCGTTTCCCCAAAGCAGTACTTC.

As for this clonotype: Being one base from a much bigger clone, this may be a read error. The chain joins TRBV7-2 to TRBJ2-4; possible D gene TRBD2, 6 bases. This CDR3 spans 13 amino acids. From germline, CDR1 is SGHTA and CDR2 FQGNSA. The CDR3 coding sequence is TGTGTCAGCAGCATCCGGGAGACTTTTGATCAGTACTTC. Residues: CVSSIRETFDQYF. Full variable domain (missing parts from reference TRBV7-2 and TRBJ2-4): GAGVSQSPSNKVTEKGKDVELRCDPISGHTALYWYRQSLGQGLEFLIYFQGNSAPDKSGLPSDRFSAERTGGSVSTLTIQRTQQEDSAVYLCVSSIRETFDQYFGAGTRLSVL.

A remark on this clonotype: One end of the junction fails to match germline, which may point to a read error. This rearrangement joins TRBV10-3 to TRBJ2-7; D perhaps matches TRBD2 (6 bases). The CDR3 has 12 amino acids. The germline V gene encodes CDR1 ENHRY and CDR2 SYGVKD. The CDR3 loop is CAISETDYEQNF. CDR3 bases: TGCGCCATCAGTGAAACGGACTACGAGCAGAACTTC.

To note about this clonotype: Its ends do not fully match the called genes, so a read error is possible. The chain recombines TRBV7-9 with TRBJ2-3; perhaps TRBD2 as D (7 bases). The CDR3 runs to 16 residues. The V gene's germline CDR1 is SEHNR and CDR2 FQNEAQ (reference sequence). CDR3 in DNA: TGTGCCAGCAGCTTGTACGGGACTACTAGGACAGATTCGCAGTATTTT. Protein sequence: CASSLYGTTRTDSQYF. Filled out from reference TRBV7-9 and TRBJ2-3, the complete variable domain reads DTGVSQNPRHKITKRGQNVTFRCDPISEHNRLYWYRQTLGQGPEFLTYFQNEAQLEKSRLLSDRFSAERPKGSFSTLEIQRTEQGDSAMYLCASSLYGTTRTDSQYFGPGTRLTVL.

Of note for this clonotype: At one boundary the junction diverges from the germline segment, which might be a read error. This sequence joins TRBV11-2 and TRBJ2-7, with D perhaps matching TRBD1 or TRBD2 (6 bases each). The CDR3 has 11 amino acids. Germline values: CDR1 SGHAT, CDR2 FQNNGV. The CDR3 DNA is TGTGCCAGCGGCCAAGGGGGGAGGCAGTATTTC. Its protein product is CASGQGGRQYF.

As regards this clonotype: Germline and junction disagree at one end, which may indicate a read error. The chain combines TRBV11-3 with TRBJ2-5; TRBD2 might be the D (6 bases). The germline gives CDR1 SGHNT, CDR2 YENEEA. This CDR3 comprises 18 residues. This CDR3 reads CPSSPSSLAGVNGETQYF. CDR3 bases: TGTCCCAGTAGCCCTAGTTCACTAGCAGGAGTTAACGGAGAGACCCAGTACTTC.